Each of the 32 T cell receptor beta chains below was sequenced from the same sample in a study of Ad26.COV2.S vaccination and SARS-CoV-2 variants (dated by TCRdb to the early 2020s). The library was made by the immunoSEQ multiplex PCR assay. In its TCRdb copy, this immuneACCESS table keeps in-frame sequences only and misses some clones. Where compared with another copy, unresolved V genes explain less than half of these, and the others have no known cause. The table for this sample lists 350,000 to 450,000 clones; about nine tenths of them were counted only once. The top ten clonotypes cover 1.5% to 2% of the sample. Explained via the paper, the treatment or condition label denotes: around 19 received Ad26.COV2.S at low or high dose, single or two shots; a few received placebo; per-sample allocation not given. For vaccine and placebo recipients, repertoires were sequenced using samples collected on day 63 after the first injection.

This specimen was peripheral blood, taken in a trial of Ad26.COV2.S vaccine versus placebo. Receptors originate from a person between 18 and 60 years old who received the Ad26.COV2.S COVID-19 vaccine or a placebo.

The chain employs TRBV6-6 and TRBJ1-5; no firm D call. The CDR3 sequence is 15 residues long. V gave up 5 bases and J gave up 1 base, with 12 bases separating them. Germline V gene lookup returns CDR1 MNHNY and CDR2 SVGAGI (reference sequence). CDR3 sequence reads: CASSRIGRSNQPQHF. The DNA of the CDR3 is TGTGCCAGCAGTCGTATAGGGAGGAGCAATCAGCCCCAGCATTTT.

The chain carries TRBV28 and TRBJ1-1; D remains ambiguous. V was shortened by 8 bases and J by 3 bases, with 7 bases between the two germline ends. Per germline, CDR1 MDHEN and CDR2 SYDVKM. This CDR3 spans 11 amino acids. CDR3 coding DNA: TGTGCCAGCCTGTCCCACACTGAAGCTTTCTTT. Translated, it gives CASLSHTEAFF.

The CDR3 loop is CSVAVASGTYNEQFF. The CDR3, as DNA: TGCAGCGTTGCGGTGGCTAGCGGGACCTACAATGAGCAGTTCTTC. The chain links TRBV29-1 to TRBJ2-1; 9 bases are a match to TRBD2. From germline, CDR1 is SQVTM and CDR2 ANQGSEA. This CDR3 is built from 15 residues. V gave up 4 bases and J gave up 2 bases; unmatched junction bases: 6.

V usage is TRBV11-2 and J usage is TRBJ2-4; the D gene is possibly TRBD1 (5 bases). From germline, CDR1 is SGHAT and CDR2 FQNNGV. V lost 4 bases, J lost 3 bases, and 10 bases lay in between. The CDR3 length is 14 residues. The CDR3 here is CASSSGHFKNIQYF. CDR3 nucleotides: TGTGCCAGCAGCTCTGGACATTTCAAAAACATTCAGTACTTC. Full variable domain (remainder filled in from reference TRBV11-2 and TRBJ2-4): EAGVAQSPRYKIIEKRQSVAFWCNPISGHATLYWYQQILGQGPKLLIQFQNNGVVDDSQLPKDRFSAERLKGVDSTLKIQPAKLEDSAVYLCASSSGHFKNIQYFGAGTRLSVL.

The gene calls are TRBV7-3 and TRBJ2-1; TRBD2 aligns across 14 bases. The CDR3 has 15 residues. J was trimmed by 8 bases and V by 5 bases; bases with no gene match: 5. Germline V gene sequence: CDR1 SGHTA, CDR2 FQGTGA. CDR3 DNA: TGTGCCAGCAGCCCCGTGGGACTAGCGGGAGATGAGCAGTTCTTC. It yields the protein CASSPVGLAGDEQFF.

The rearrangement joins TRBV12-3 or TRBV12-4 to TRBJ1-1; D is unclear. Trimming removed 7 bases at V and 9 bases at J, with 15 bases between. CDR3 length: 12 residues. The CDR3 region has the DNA TGTGCCAGCACCGCCGGGGAACCCCAAGCTTTCTTT. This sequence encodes CASTAGEPQAFF.

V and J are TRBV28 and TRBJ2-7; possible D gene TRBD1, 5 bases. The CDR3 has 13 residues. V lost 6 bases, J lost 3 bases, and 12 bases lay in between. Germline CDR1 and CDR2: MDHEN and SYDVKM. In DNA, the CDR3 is TGTGCCAGCAGCACCCAAGACAGCTACGAGCAGTACTTC. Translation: CASSTQDSYEQYF.

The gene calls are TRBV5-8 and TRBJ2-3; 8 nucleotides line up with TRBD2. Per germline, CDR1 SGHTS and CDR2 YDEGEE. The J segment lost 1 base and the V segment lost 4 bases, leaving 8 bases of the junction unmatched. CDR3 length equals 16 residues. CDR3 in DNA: TGTGCCAGCAGCCGGGGGGGGAGAACAGGCACAGATACGCAGTATTTT. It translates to CASSRGGRTGTDTQYF.

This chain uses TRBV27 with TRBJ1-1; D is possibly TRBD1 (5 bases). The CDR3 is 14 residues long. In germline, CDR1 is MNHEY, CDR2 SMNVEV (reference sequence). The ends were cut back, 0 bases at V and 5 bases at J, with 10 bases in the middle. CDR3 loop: CASSLSGRETEAFF. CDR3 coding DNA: TGTGCCAGCAGTTTATCAGGCAGGGAAACTGAAGCTTTCTTT.

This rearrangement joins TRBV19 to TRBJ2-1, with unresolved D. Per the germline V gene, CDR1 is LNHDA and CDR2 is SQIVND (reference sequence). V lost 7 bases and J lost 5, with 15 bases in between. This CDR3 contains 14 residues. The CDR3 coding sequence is TGTGCCAGTAAGTGGGGTCCGGGTAACAATGAGCAGTTCTTC. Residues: CASKWGPGNNEQFF. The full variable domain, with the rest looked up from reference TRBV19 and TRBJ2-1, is DGGITQSPKYLFRKEGQNVTLSCEQNLNHDAMYWYRQDPGQGLRLIYYSQIVNDFQKGDIAEGYSVSREKKESFPLTVTSAQKNPTAFYLCASKWGPGNNEQFFGPGTRLTVL.

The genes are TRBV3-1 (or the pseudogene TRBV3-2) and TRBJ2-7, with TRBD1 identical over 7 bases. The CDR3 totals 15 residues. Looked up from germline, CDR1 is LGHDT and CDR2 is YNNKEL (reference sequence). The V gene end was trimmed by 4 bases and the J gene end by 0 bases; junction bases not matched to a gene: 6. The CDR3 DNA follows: TGTGCCAGCAGCCCCACGACAGGGAGCTCCTACGAGCAGTACTTC. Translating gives CASSPTTGSSYEQYF.

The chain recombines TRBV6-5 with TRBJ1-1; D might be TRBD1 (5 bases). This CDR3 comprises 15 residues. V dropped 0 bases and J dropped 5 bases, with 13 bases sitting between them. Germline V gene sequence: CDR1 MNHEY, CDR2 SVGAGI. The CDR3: CASSYSSRGRTEAFF. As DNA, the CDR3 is TGTGCCAGCAGTTACTCTTCTAGGGGAAGGACTGAAGCTTTCTTT.

Here the CDR3 reads CASSWGRSGTRETQYF. As DNA, the CDR3 is TGTGCCAGCAGCTGGGGGAGAAGCGGGACCCGGGAGACCCAGTACTTC. This chain links TRBV9 with TRBJ2-5; 7 bases agree with TRBD2. This CDR3 comprises 16 residues. J was trimmed by 5 bases and V by 4 bases; bases with no gene match: 14. The V gene's germline CDR1 is SGDLS and CDR2 YYNGEE.

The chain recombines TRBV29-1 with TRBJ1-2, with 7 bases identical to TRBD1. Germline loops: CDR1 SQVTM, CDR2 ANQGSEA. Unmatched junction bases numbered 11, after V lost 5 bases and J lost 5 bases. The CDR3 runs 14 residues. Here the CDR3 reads CSVSGTEALYGYTF. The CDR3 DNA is TGCAGCGTTTCCGGGACAGAAGCTTTGTATGGCTACACCTTC.

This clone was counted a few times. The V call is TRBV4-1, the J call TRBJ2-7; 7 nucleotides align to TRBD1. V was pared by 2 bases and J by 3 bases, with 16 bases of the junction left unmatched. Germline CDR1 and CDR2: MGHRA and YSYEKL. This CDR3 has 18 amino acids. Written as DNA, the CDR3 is TGCGCCAGCAGCCAACGTTTGGGGTTTAGGGACAGAGACTACGAGCAGTACTTC. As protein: CASSQRLGFRDRDYEQYF.

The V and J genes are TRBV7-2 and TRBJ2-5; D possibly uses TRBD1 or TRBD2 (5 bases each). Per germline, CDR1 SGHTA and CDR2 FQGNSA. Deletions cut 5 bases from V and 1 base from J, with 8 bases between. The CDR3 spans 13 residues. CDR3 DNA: TGTGCCAGCAGCCCCGGGACCCAAGAGACCCAGTACTTC. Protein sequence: CASSPGTQETQYF.

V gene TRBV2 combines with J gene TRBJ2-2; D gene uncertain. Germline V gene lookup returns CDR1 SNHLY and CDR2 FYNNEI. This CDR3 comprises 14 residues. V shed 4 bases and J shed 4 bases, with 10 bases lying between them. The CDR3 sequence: CASSVDRPTGELFF. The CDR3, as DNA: TGTGCCAGCAGTGTAGACCGACCCACCGGGGAGCTGTTTTTT.

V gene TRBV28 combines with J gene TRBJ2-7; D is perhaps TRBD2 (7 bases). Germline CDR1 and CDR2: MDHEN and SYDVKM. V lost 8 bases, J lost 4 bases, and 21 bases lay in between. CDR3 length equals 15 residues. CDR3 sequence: CASHRARDYIYEQYF. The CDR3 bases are TGTGCCAGCCACAGGGCCCGGGACTATATTTACGAGCAGTACTTC.

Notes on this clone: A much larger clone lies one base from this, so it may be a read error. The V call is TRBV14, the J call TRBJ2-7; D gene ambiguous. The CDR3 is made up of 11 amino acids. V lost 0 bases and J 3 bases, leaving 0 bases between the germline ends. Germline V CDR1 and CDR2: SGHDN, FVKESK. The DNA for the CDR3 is TGTGCCAGCAGCCAAGACTACGAGCAGTACTTC. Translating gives CASSQDYEQYF.

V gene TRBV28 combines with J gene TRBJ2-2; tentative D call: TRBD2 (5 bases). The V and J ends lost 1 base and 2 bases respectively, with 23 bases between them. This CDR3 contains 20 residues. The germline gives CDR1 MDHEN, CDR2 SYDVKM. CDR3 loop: CASSLLVGEIGLTNTGELFF. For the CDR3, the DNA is TGTGCCAGCAGTTTATTGGTCGGGGAAATTGGTCTAACTAACACCGGGGAGCTGTTTTTT.

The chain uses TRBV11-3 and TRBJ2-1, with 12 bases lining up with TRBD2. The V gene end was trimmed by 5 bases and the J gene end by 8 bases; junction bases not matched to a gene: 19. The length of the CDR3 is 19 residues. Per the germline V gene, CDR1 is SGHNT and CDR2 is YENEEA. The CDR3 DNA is TGTGCCAGCAGCCCTCCATTCATTCTAGCGGGAGGGCCCGGGGATGAGCAGTTCTTC. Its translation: CASSPPFILAGGPGDEQFF.

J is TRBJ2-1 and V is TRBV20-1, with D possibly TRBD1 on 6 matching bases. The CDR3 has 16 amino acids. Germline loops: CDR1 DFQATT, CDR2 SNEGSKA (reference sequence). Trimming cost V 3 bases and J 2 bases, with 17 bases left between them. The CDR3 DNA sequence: TGCAGTGCTAGTCCGCTTCAGGGGCCGGCCTACAATGAGCAGTTCTTC. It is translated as CSASPLQGPAYNEQFF.

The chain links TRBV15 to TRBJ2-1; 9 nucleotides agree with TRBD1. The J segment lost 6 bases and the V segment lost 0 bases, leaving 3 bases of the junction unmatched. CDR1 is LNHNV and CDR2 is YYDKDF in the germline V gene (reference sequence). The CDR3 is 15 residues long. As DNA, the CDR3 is TGTGCCACCAGCAGAGATCTGGACAGGGGCAATGAGCAGTTCTTC. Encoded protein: CATSRDLDRGNEQFF.

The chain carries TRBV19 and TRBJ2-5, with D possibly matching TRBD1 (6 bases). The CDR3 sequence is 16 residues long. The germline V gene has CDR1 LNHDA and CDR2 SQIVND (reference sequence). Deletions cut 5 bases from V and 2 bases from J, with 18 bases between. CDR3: CASSAWTVLGQETQYF. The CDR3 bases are TGTGCCAGTAGTGCCTGGACAGTCTTGGGTCAAGAGACCCAGTACTTC.

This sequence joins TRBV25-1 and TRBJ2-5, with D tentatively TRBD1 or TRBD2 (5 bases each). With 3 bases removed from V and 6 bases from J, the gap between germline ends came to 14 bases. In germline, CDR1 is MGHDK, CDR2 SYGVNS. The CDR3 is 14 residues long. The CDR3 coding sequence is TGTGCCAGCAGTGATTCCGGGACCTACCAGACCCAGTACTTC. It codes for CASSDSGTYQTQYF.

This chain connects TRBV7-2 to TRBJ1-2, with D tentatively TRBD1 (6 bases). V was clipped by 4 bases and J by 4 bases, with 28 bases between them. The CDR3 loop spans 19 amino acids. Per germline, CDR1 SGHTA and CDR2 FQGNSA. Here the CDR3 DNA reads TGTGCCAGCAGCTCTAATAGAAGAGAGGGACACGTACAACTCTATGGCTACACCTTC. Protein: CASSSNRREGHVQLYGYTF.

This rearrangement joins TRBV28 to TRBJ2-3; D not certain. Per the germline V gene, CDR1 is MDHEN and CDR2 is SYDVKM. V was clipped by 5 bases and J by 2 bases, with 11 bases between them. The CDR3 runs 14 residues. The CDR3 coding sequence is TGTGCCAGCAGTCTGACACGGAACACAGATACGCAGTATTTT. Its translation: CASSLTRNTDTQYF.

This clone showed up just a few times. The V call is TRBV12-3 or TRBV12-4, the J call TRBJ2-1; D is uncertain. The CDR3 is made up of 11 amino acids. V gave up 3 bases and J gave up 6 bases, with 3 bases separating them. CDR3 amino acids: CASSFSNEQFF. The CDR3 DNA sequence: TGTGCCAGCAGTTTTTCCAATGAGCAGTTCTTC.

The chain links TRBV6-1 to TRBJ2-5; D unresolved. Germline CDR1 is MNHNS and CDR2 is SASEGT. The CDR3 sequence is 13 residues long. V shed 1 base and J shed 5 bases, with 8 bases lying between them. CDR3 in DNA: TGTGCCAGCAGTGAAGAAATCCGGGAGACCCAGTACTTC. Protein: CASSEEIRETQYF.

CDR3 loop: CASSKGTGDGQPQHF. The CDR3, as DNA: TGCGCCAGCAGCAAAGGGACAGGGGACGGTCAGCCCCAGCATTTT. The J gene is TRBJ1-5, the V gene TRBV5-1, with 10 bases fitting TRBD1. There are 15 residues in the CDR3. V trimming: 4 bases; J trimming: 6 bases; junction bases outside the gene matches: 7. Germline CDR1 reads SGHRS; CDR2 reads YFSETQ.

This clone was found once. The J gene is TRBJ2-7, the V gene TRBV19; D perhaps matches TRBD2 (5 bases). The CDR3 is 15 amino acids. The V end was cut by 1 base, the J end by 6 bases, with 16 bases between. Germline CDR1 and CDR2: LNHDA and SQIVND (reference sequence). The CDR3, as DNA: TGTGCCAGTAGTATAGGCGACCGCCTCGGACTCGAGCAGTACTTC. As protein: CASSIGDRLGLEQYF.

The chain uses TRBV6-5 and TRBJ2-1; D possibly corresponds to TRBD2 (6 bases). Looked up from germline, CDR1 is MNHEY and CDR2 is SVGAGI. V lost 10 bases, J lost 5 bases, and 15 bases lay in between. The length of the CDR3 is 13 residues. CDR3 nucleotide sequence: TGTGCCACGGAGCGGGCAGGAAACAATGAGCAGTTCTTC. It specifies CATERAGNNEQFF.